This TCR beta chain was identified during a study of blood T cell repertoires in COVID-19. Generated by immunoSEQ multiplex PCR, the TCRdb table keeps only in-frame clones and is missing some. The table records some 27,000 clones, more than 80% of them present only once. The V end was cut by 4 bases, the J end by 0 bases, with 7 bases between. The CDR3 consists of 12 residues. Germline V lookup: CDR1 SQVTM, CDR2 ANQGSEA. The V call is TRBV29-1, the J call TRBJ2-7; D is possibly TRBD1 (5 bases). This TCR was sampled from a human donor in a cohort sampled during active COVID-19. The material sequenced was peripheral blood. For the CDR3, the DNA is TGCAGCGTTGGACAGACCTCCTACGAGCAGTACTTC. Its protein product is CSVGQTSYEQYF.